Listed below are T cell receptor beta chains from one sample, sequenced in a study of beta chain features in type 1 diabetes. Sequencing was performed with immunoSEQ multiplex PCR; in TCRdb, only in-frame clones are kept and a portion is missing. Seen here are 140,000 or so clones, roughly a tenth observed once, and the top ten hold 1.3%. Material for sequencing was naive CD4+ T cells from blood. Receptors originate from a man aged 18 to 30 in good health. CDR3s include the opening cysteine and the closing phenylalanine or tryptophan. A D gene is named only where the DNA matches it firmly. Size is stated for part of the rows, as once, few or many counts, or as a class when the clone is expanded.

D gene,clone size,J gene,V gene,CDR3 protein,CDR3 DNA
-,few,TRBJ2-3,TRBV4-3,CASSQAGFTDTQYF,TGCGCCAGCAGCCAGGCCGGGTTCACAGATACGCAGTATTTT
TRBD1,-,TRBJ2-7,TRBV7-8,CASSRTGGYEQYF,TGTGCCAGCAGCCGCACAGGGGGCTACGAGCAGTACTTC
TRBD2,-,TRBJ2-1,TRBV5-4,CASSLGGLAGGFGQFF,TGTGCCAGCAGCTTGGGGGGACTAGCGGGGGGCTTCGGGCAGTTCTTC
-,few,TRBJ2-1,TRBV6-5,CASRTPRSDEQFF,TGTGCCAGCAGGACACCAAGGTCGGATGAGCAGTTCTTC
TRBD2,few,TRBJ2-1,TRBV5-1,CASSFDGGTYNEQFF,TGCGCCAGCAGCTTTGACGGGGGGACCTACAATGAGCAGTTCTTC
-,few,TRBJ2-3,TRBV28,CASRTGLAGTDTQYF,TGTGCCAGCAGGACCGGGTTAGCGGGCACAGATACGCAGTATTTT
-,-,TRBJ2-7,TRBV30,CAWDSSYEQYF,TGTGCCTGGGACAGCTCCTACGAGCAGTACTTC
TRBD1,-,TRBJ2-7,TRBV4-1,CASSQGQGGVYEQYF,TGCGCCAGCAGCCAGGGACAGGGGGGAGTGTACGAGCAGTACTTC
-,few,TRBJ2-1,TRBV6-5,CASSYAGEWNEQFF,TGTGCCAGCAGTTACGCAGGGGAATGGAATGAGCAGTTCTTC
-,few,TRBJ1-2,TRBV7-2,CASSSQGYGYTF,TGTGCCAGCAGTTCGCAGGGTTATGGCTACACCTTC
TRBD1,few,TRBJ1-3,TRBV18,CASSPIDRGSGNTIYF,TGTGCCAGCTCACCAATTGACAGGGGCTCTGGAAACACCATATATTTT
TRBD1,few,TRBJ1-2,TRBV14,CASSQNRGIGGYTF,TGTGCCAGCAGCCAAAACAGGGGGATTGGTGGCTACACCTTC
TRBD1,-,TRBJ1-1,TRBV2,CASSGMGQAEAFF,TGTGCCAGCAGTGGGATGGGACAGGCTGAAGCTTTCTTT
TRBD2,-,TRBJ2-7,TRBV28,CASSSSGGSSYEQYF,TGTGCCAGCAGTTCTAGCGGGGGGAGCTCCTACGAGCAGTACTTC
-,-,TRBJ1-1,TRBV19,CASSILGGEAFF,TGTGCCAGTAGTATATTGGGGGGGGAAGCTTTCTTT
TRBD1,-,TRBJ2-1,TRBV19,CASNTGTEVYNEQFF,TGTGCCAGTAATACCGGGACAGAGGTTTACAATGAGCAGTTCTTC
-,few,TRBJ1-2,TRBV7-2,CASSPGQYGYTF,TGTGCCAGCAGCCCCGGACAGTATGGCTACACCTTC
-,-,TRBJ1-2,TRBV4-2,CASSQVRGGSYGYTF,TGTGCCAGCAGCCAAGTACGGGGGGGGAGCTATGGCTACACCTTC
-,-,TRBJ2-3,TRBV9,CASSVDQGTDTQYF,TGTGCCAGCAGCGTAGATCAGGGCACAGATACGCAGTATTTT
TRBD1,many,TRBJ2-5,TRBV10-3,CAISGTGGQETQYF,TGTGCCATCAGTGGCACAGGGGGACAAGAGACCCAGTACTTC
-,few,TRBJ2-3,TRBV9,CASSVDLAGLTDTQYF,TGTGCCAGCAGCGTAGACTTGGCGGGGCTCACAGATACGCAGTATTTT
-,-,TRBJ2-7,TRBV14,CASSQGRSSYEQYF,TGTGCCAGCAGCCAAGGGCGGAGCTCCTACGAGCAGTACTTC
-,-,TRBJ1-2,TRBV7-2,CASSPTLDRFNYGYTF,TGTGCCAGCAGCCCTACATTAGACAGGTTCAACTATGGCTACACCTTC
-,-,TRBJ2-3,TRBV2,CASQGGPDTQYF,TGTGCCAGTCAGGGTGGGCCAGATACGCAGTATTTT